The sequence of this T cell receptor (beta chain) was determined in a study of T cell responses to AZD1222 COVID-19 vaccine. CDR1 and CDR2 (germline): SGHTA, FQGTGA. The CDR3 has 15 residues. Trimming removed 2 bases from V and 0 bases from J, with 8 bases in between. Profiling relied on immunoSEQ multiplex PCR, and the TCRdb table lists in-frame clones only, not all of them. The top ten clones hold about 8.4% of a sample with under 95,000 clones, 90% of them seen once. Overall study results and limits: A reported finding is that nearly half of spike-specific TCRs target unmutated variant regions. At baseline, seropositivity was found in only a handful of AZD1222 recipients. Spike-specific TCR depth and breadth grew after two AZD1222 doses.

As for this clone: The target antigen is unknown.

This TCR came from an adult in good health. The chain has TRBV7-3 and TRBJ2-1, with no clear D. Sequences were derived from peripheral blood, sampled on day 0 of AZD1222 vaccination. The CDR3 protein is CASSLGSNSYNEQFF. The CDR3 DNA reads as TGTGCCAGCAGCTTAGGATCAAACTCCTACAATGAGCAGTTCTTC.